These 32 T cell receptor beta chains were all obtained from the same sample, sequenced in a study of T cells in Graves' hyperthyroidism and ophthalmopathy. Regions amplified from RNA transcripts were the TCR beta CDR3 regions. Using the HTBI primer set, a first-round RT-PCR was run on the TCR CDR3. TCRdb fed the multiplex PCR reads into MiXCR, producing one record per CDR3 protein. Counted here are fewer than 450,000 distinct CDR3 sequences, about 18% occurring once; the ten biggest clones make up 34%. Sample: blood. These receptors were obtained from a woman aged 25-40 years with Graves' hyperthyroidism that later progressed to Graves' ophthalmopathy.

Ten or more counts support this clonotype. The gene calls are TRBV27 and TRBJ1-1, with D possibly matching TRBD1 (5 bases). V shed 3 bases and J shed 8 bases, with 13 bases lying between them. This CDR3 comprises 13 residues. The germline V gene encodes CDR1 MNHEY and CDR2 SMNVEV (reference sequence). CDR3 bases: TGTGCCAGCAGTTTGCGGGGGGAGCCGGAAGCTTTCTTT. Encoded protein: CASSLRGEPEAFF.

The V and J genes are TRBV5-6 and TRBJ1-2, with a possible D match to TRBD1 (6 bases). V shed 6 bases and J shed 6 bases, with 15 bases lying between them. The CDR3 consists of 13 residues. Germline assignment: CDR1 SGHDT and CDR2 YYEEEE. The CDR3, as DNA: TGTGCCAGCAACTATTTAAACAGGGATGGCTACACCTTC. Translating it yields CASNYLNRDGYTF.

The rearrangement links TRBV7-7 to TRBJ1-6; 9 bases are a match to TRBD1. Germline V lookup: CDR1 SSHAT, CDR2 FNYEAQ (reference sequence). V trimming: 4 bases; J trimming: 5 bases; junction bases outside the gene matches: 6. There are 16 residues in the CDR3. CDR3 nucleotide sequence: TGTGCCAGCAGCTATACAGGGGGCGAAAATAATTCACCCCTCCACTTT. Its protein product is CASSYTGGENNSPLHF.

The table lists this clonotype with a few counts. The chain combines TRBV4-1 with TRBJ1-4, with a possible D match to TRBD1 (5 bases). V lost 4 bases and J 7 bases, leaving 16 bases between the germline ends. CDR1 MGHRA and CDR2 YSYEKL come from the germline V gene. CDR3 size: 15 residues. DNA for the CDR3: TGCGCCAGCAGCCCAGGCGGGGGGAGAGTTGAAAAACTGTTTTTT. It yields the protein CASSPGGGRVEKLFF.

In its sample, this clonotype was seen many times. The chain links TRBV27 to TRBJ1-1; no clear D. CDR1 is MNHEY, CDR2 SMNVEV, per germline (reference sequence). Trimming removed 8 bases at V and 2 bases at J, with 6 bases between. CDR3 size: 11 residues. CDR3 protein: CASRRNTEAFF. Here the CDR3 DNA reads TGTGCCAGCCGCCGAAACACTGAAGCTTTCTTT.

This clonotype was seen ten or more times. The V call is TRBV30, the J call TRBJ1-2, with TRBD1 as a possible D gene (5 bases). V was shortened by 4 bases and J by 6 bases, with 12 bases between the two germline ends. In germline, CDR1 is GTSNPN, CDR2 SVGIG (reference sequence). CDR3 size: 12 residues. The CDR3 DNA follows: TGTGCCTGGACCAACTCAGGGAATGGCTACACCTTC. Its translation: CAWTNSGNGYTF.

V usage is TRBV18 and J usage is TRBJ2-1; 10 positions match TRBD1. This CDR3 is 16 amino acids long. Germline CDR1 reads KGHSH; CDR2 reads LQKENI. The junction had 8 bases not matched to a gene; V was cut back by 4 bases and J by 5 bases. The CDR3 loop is CASSLRDRGVDNEQFF. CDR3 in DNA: TGTGCCAGCTCACTCAGGGACAGGGGTGTGGACAATGAGCAGTTCTTC.

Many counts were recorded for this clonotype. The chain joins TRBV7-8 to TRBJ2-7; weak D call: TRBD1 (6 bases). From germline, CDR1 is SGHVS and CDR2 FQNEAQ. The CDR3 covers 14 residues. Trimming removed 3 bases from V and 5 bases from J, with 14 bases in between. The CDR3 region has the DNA TGTGCCAGCAGCTTCTCGACAGGTCCGGACGAGCAGTACTTC. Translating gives CASSFSTGPDEQYF.

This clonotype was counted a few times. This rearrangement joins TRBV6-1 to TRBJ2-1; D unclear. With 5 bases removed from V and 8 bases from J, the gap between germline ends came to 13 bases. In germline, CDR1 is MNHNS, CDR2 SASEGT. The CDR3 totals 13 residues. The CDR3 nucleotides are TGTGCCAGCAGTACCTACCAAGAGGATGAGCAGTTCTTC. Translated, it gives CASSTYQEDEQFF.

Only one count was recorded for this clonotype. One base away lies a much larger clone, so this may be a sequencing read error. CDR3 nucleotide sequence: TGTGCCATTAGTATTTTTGGGACAGGGTTCACCGGGGAGCTGTTTTTT. Its protein is CAISIFGTGFTGELFF. This chain connects TRBV19 to TRBJ2-2, with 9 bases lining up with TRBD1. The CDR3 spans 16 residues. The germline gives CDR1 LNHDA, CDR2 SQIVND (reference sequence).

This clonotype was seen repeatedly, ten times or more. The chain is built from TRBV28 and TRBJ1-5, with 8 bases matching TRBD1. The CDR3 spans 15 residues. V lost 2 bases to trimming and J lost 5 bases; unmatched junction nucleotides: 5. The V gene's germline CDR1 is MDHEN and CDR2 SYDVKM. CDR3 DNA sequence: TGTGCCAGCAGTTTACGGACAGGGTTGGATCAGCCCCAGCATTTT. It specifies CASSLRTGLDQPQHF.

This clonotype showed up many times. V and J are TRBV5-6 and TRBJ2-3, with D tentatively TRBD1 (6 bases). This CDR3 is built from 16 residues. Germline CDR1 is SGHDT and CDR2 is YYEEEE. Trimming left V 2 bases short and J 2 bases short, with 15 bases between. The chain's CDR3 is CASSFQGQDLTDTQYF. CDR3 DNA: TGTGCCAGCAGCTTTCAGGGGCAGGACCTCACAGATACGCAGTATTTT.

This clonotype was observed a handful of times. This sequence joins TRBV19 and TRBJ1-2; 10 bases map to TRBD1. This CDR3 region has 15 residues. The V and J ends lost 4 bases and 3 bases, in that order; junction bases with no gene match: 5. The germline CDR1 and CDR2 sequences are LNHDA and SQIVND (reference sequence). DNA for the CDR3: TGTGCCAGTAGTAGAATGACAGGGGGCGACTATGGCTACACCTTC. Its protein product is CASSRMTGGDYGYTF.

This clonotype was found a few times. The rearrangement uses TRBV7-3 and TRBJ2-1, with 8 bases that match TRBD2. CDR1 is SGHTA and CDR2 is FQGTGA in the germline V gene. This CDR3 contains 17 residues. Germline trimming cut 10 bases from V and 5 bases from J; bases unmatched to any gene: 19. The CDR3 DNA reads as TGTGCCACCCTCAGGGCCCTAGCGGGTCGTAATAACAATGAGCAGTTCTTC. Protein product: CATLRALAGRNNNEQFF.

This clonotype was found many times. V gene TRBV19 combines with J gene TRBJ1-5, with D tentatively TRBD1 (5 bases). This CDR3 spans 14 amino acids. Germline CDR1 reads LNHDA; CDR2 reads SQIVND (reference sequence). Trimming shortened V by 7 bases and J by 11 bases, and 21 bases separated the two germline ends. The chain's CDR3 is CASTKGQGGFAQHF. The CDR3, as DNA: TGTGCCAGTACAAAAGGACAAGGTGGATTCGCCCAGCATTTT.

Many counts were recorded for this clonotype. This chain's CDR3 is CASRPGEASYEQYF. The CDR3 coding sequence is TGCGCCAGCAGGCCAGGGGAGGCCTCCTACGAGCAGTACTTC. The rearrangement joins TRBV10-2 to TRBJ2-7; D possibly matches TRBD1 or TRBD2 (6 bases each). CDR1 is WSHSY and CDR2 is SAAADI in the germline V gene. V lost 6 bases and J lost 0, with 12 bases in between. CDR3 length equals 14 residues.

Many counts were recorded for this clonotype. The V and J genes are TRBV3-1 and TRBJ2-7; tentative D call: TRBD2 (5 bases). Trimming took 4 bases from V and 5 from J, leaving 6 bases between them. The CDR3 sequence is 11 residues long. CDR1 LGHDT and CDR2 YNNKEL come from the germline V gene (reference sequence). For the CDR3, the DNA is TGTGCCAGCAGCCTAGCGAACGAGCAGTACTTC. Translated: CASSLANEQYF.

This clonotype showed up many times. The CDR3 coding sequence is TGTGCCAGCAGTTTACAGGGATGGTCCTATAATTCACCCCTCCACTTT. Protein: CASSLQGWSYNSPLHF. The rearrangement joins TRBV28 to TRBJ1-6; maybe TRBD1 (5 bases). V dropped 2 bases and J dropped 1 base, with 9 bases sitting between them. The germline V gene has CDR1 MDHEN and CDR2 SYDVKM. CDR3 length: 16 amino acids.

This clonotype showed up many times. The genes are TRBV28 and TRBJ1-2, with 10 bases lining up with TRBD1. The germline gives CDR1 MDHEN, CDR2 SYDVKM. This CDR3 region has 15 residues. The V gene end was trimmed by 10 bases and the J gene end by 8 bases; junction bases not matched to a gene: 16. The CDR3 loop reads CATGEGQGFGLGYTF. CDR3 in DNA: TGTGCCACCGGAGAGGGACAGGGGTTCGGTCTAGGCTACACCTTC.

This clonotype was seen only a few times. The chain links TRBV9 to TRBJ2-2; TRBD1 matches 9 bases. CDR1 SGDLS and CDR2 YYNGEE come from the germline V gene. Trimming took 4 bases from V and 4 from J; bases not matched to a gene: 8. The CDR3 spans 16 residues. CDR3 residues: CASSSTGTGSTGELFF. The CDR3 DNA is TGTGCCAGCAGCTCCACCGGGACAGGGAGCACCGGGGAGCTGTTTTTT.

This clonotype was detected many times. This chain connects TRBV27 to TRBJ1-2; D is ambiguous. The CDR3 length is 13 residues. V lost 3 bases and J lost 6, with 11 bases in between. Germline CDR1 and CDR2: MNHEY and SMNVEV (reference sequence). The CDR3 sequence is CASSLVGTDGYTF. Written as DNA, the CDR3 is TGTGCCAGCAGTTTGGTGGGCACCGATGGCTACACCTTC.

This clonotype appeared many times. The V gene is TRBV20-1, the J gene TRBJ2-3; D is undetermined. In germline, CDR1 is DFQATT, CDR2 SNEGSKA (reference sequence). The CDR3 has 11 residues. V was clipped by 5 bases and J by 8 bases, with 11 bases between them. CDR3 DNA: TGCAGTGCTCCTGACTTTGGTACGCAGTATTTT. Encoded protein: CSAPDFGTQYF.

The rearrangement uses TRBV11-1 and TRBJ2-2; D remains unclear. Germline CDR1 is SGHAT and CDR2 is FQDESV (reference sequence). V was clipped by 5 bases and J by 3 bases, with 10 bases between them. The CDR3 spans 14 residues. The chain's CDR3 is CASSLQRDTGELFF. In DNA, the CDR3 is TGTGCCAGCAGCCTACAGCGAGACACCGGGGAGCTGTTTTTT.

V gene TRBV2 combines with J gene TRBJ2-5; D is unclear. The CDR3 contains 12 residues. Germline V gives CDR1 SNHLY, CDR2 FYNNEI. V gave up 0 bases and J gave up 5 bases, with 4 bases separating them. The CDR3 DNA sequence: TGTGCCAGCAGTGAAGCGTGGGAGACCCAGTACTTC. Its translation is CASSEAWETQYF.

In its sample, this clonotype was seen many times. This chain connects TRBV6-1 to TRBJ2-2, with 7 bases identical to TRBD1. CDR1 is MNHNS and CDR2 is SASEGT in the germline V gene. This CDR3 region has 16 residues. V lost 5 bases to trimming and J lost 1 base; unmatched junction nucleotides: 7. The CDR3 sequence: CASSRRQGRNTGELFF. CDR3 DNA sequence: TGTGCCAGCAGTAGACGACAGGGTAGGAACACCGGGGAGCTGTTTTTT.

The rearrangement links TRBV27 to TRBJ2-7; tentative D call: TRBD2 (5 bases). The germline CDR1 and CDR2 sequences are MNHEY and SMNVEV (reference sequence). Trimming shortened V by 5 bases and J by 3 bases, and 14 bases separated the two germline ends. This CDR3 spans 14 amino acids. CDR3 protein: CASSPRAEVYEQYF. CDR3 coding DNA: TGTGCCAGCAGTCCCCGAGCGGAGGTCTACGAGCAGTACTTC.

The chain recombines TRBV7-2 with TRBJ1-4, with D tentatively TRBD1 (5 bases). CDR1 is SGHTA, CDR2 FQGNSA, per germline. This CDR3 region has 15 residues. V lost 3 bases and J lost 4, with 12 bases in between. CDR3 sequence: CASSFRGLNNEKLFF. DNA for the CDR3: TGTGCCAGCAGCTTCCGGGGCCTGAATAATGAAAAACTGTTTTTT.

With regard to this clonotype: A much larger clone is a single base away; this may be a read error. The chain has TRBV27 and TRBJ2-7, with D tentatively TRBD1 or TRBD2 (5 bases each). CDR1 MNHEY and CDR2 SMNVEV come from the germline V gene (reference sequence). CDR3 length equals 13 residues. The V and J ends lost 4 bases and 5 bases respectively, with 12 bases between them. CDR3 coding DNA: TGTGCCAGCAGTTACGAGAGGGGCAACGAGCAGTACTTC. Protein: CASSYERGNEQYF.

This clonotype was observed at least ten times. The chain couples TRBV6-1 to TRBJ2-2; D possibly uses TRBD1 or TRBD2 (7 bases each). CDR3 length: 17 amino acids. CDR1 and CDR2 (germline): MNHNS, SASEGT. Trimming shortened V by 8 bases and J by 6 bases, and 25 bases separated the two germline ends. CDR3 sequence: CASGGGRGGLNAGELFF. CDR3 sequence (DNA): TGTGCCAGCGGAGGAGGCAGGGGGGGACTAAATGCCGGGGAGCTGTTTTTT.

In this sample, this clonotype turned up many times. For the CDR3, the DNA is TGTGCCACCAGTGCCACGGGGCTGGGCCGGGGCCAAGAGACCCAGTACTTC. The encoded protein is CATSATGLGRGQETQYF. This rearrangement joins TRBV24-1 to TRBJ2-5; the D call may be TRBD1 or TRBD2 (5 bases each). Germline CDR1 and CDR2: KGHDR and SFDVKD. The CDR3 contains 17 residues. The V gene lost 5 bases and the J gene lost 1 base, with 19 bases spanning the gap.

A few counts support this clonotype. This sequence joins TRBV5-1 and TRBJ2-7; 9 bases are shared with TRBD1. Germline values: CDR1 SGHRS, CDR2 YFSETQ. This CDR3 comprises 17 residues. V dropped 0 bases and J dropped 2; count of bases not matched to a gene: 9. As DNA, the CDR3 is TGCGCCAGCAGCTTGGGGACAGGGGATTGGGTGCCCTACGAGCAGTACTTC. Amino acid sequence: CASSLGTGDWVPYEQYF.

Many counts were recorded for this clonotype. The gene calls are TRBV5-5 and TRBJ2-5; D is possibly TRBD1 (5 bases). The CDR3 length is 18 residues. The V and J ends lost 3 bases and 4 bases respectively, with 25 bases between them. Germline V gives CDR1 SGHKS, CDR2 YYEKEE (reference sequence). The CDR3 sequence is CASSYIIIGPPRGETQYF. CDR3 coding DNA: TGTGCCAGCAGCTACATTATTATCGGTCCCCCAAGGGGAGAGACCCAGTACTTC.